Presented here are 4 T cell receptor beta chains from one specimen sequenced in a study of OX40 agonist ivuxolimab in advanced cancers. The library was built by means of the immunoSEQ multiplex PCR assay. The table comes from immuneACCESS by way of TCRdb, which keeps in-frame sequences with V and J called. Part of the clones is missing from these tables; in studies checked, under half for an unresolved V gene and the rest for unknown reasons. The sample table lists around 67,000 clones, 80% of them with a count of one. 7% to 9.5% of the sample belongs to the ten largest clones. The source was CD4+ or CD8+ T cells sorted from blood, collected in a trial of the OX40 agonist ivuxolimab. The source is an adult with an advanced solid tumor such as melanoma, head and neck, liver or kidney cancer.

The rearrangement joins TRBV30 to TRBJ1-1; no reliable D call. The CDR3 loop spans 14 amino acids. V was shortened by 0 bases and J by 0 bases, with 8 bases between the two germline ends. The germline gives CDR1 GTSNPN, CDR2 SVGIG (reference sequence). DNA of the CDR3: TGTGCCTGGAGTGTGGAAGAGATGAACACTGAAGCTTTCTTT. Translation: CAWSVEEMNTEAFF.

The chain recombines TRBV2 with TRBJ2-1, with a weak D call TRBD2 (5 bases). The CDR3 totals 14 residues. CDR1 SNHLY and CDR2 FYNNEI come from the germline V gene. The V end lost 3 bases, the J end lost 2 bases, and 8 bases lay between the germline ends. CDR3 amino acids: CASSDIAPYNEQFF. As DNA, the CDR3 is TGTGCCAGCAGTGATATAGCGCCCTACAATGAGCAGTTCTTC.

The CDR3 spells CASSGGLATNEKLFF. The CDR3 DNA reads as TGTGCCAGCAGTGGGGGACTCGCAACTAATGAAAAACTGTTTTTT. V gene TRBV2 combines with J gene TRBJ1-4, with a tentative D call TRBD1 (5 bases). The V end was cut by 4 bases, the J end by 0 bases, with 9 bases between. This CDR3 has 15 amino acids. Germline-derived CDR1 and CDR2 are SNHLY and FYNNEI.

This clone was counted a few times. V is TRBV9 and J is TRBJ1-5, with 7 nucleotides matching TRBD1. V gave up 3 bases and J gave up 5 bases; unmatched junction bases: 2. Germline CDR1 is SGDLS and CDR2 is YYNGEE. The CDR3 contains 13 residues. For the CDR3, the DNA is TGTGCCAGCAGCGCCGACAGGGATCAGCCCCAGCATTTT. Residues: CASSADRDQPQHF.